A selection of T cell receptor beta chains follows, all from one sample in a study of identical twins. Via MiXCR, TCRdb re-called the 5' RACE reads, giving one row per CDR3 protein. The sample has 1.5 million to 2 million distinct CDR3 sequences; about 31% are singletons. Sequenced sample: cord blood. The receptors were gathered from a newborn girl in good health. Both conserved end residues are part of each CDR3. The D gene is left open where the match is weak. A row's size may be missing; if present it is once, few, many or a size class.

TRBV20-1	TRBJ1-4	NA	NA	CSARDRGQGEKLFF	TGCAGTGCTAGAGATAGGGGTCAGGGTGAAAAACTGTTTTTT
TRBV7-8	TRBJ1-5	TRBD1	NA	CASSLDTGGGNQPQHF	TGTGCCAGCAGCTTAGATACAGGGGGAGGCAATCAGCCCCAGCATTTT
TRBV6-1	TRBJ2-7	TRBD2	few	CASRGTSARNYEQYF	TGTGCCAGCAGAGGGACTAGCGCGAGAAACTACGAGCAGTACTTC
TRBV3-1	TRBJ1-2	NA	few	CASSQESGRYGYTF	TGTGCCAGCAGCCAAGAATCGGGCCGCTATGGCTACACCTTC
TRBV20-1	TRBJ1-1	NA	once	CSARQSDGEAFF	TGCAGTGCTAGGCAGTCCGACGGGGAAGCTTTCTTT
TRBV28	TRBJ2-3	TRBD2	NA	CAGSLTASGITDTQYF	TGTGCCGGCAGCCTGACGGCTAGCGGGATCACAGATACGCAGTATTTT
TRBV28	TRBJ2-7	NA	NA	CTSRGETPYEQYF	TGTACCAGCAGGGGGGAAACCCCCTACGAGCAGTACTTC
TRBV27	TRBJ1-2	NA	NA	CASSFTGARNYGYTF	TGTGCCAGCAGTTTTACGGGGGCGCGTAACTATGGCTACACCTTC
TRBV5-1	TRBJ2-3	NA	NA	CASSSEVSTDTQYF	TGCGCCAGCAGCTCCGAGGTTAGCACAGATACGCAGTATTTT
TRBV5-1	TRBJ2-1	NA	few	CASSLEASPHEQFF	TGCGCCAGCAGCTTGGAGGCTAGCCCGCATGAGCAGTTCTTC
TRBV28	TRBJ2-7	NA	NA	CASSLWVQTYEQYF	TGTGCCAGCAGTTTATGGGTACAAACCTACGAGCAGTACTTC
TRBV5-1	TRBJ2-3	NA	few	CASSLADPPASTDTQYF	TGCGCCAGCAGCTTGGCCGACCCCCCAGCCTCCACAGATACGCAGTATTTT
TRBV15	TRBJ1-1	TRBD1	NA	CATSRTGGENTEAFF	TGTGCCACCAGCAGAACAGGGGGAGAGAACACTGAAGCTTTCTTT
TRBV4-1	TRBJ2-1	NA	NA	CASTKGGNEQFF	TGCGCCAGCACCAAGGGGGGCAATGAGCAGTTCTTC
TRBV13	TRBJ2-7	NA	few	CASSFGRRWGCEQYF	TGTGCCAGCAGCTTCGGGCGCCGGTGGGGGTGCGAGCAGTACTTC
TRBV2	TRBJ2-2	NA	few	CASRGTSNTGELFF	TGTGCCAGCAGAGGGACATCCAATACCGGGGAGCTGTTTTTT
TRBV21-1	TRBJ2-3	NA	NA	CAIEDGTGRTDTQYF	TGTGCCATCGAGGACGGGACAGGGCGGACAGATACGCAGTATTTT
TRBV2	TRBJ2-7	NA	few	CASRGPTGIIYEQYF	TGTGCCAGCAGGGGGCCGACAGGTATCATATACGAGCAGTACTTC
TRBV13	TRBJ1-1	NA	NA	CASSLGLGRQNTEAFF	TGTGCCAGCAGCTTAGGCCTCGGGAGACAGAACACTGAAGCTTTCTTT
TRBV28	TRBJ2-7	NA	many	CASSSIRGYPGYEQYF	TGTGCCAGCAGTTCTATTCGGGGATATCCCGGCTACGAGCAGTACTTC
TRBV15	TRBJ1-5	TRBD1	NA	CATSRGEGARSNQPQHF	TGTGCCACCAGCAGAGGAGAGGGGGCGCGTAGCAATCAGCCCCAGCATTTT
TRBV4-1	TRBJ2-3	TRBD2	NA	CASSETLAGGLYTQYF	TGCGCCAGCAGCGAAACCCTAGCGGGGGGGCTTTATACGCAGTATTTT